A single T cell receptor beta chain is shown here with its context. Its matching antigen is unknown. The entry originates in a study of T-cell reconstitution after alpha-beta-depleted transplantation in children. The authors prepared the TCRbeta library with unique molecular identifiers. TCRdb re-called the PCR reads with MiXCR, one entry per CDR3 protein. The sample has under 50,000 distinct CDR3 sequences; about 9% are singletons. Trimming cost V 4 bases and J 5 bases; bases outside gene matches: 6. The CDR3 consists of 14 residues. Germline-derived CDR1 and CDR2 are SGHNT and YYREEE (reference sequence). Regarding the study as a whole: Expanded clones from the graft, numbering several hundred, reportedly supplied alpha-beta T cells about two months after transplant. Surviving recipient T cells and thymic progenitors accounted for the high day-60 TCRbeta diversity observed in some patients. T-cell numbers and diversity, one year after transplant, stemmed largely from T cells that were newly produced.

This receptor was obtained from a male patient between 2 and 15 years old who had a stem cell transplant for chronic granulomatous disease, so the T cells may come from the graft donor. Source: PBMCs, mostly from graft donor cells, taken 60 days after TCRalphabeta/CD19-depleted stem cell transplant. The chain combines TRBV5-4 with TRBJ1-1; 9 nucleotides agree with TRBD1. CDR3 region: CASSLQGARTEAFF. CDR3 nucleotide sequence: TGTGCCAGCAGCCTACAGGGGGCGAGGACTGAAGCTTTCTTT.